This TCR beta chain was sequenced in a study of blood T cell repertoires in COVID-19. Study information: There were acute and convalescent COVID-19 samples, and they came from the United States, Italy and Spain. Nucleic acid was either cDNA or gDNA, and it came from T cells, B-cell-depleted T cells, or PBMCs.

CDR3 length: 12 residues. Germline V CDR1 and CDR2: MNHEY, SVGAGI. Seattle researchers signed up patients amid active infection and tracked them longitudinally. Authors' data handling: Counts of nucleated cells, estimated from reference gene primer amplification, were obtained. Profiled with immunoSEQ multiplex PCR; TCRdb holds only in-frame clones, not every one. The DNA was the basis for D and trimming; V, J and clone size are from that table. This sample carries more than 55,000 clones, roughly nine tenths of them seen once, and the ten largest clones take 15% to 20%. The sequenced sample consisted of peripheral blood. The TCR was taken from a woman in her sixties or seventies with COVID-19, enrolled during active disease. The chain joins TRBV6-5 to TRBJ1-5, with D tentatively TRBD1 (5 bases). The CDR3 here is CGGKKGHQPQHF. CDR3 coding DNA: TGTGGGGGCAAAAAAGGTCATCAGCCCCAGCATTTT.